This TCR beta chain was obtained from a study of blood T cell repertoires in COVID-19. Study-level information: Acute-phase and convalescent COVID-19 samples originated in the United States, Italy and Spain. Sample material is recorded as cDNA or gDNA derived from T cells, B-cell-depleted T cells, or PBMCs.

What the recovered Cohort 3 donors had was two negative PCRs, clearance, or symptom resolution. Source study methods: Cell counts per sample came from amplifying reference gene primers. Sequencing was performed with immunoSEQ multiplex PCR; in TCRdb, only in-frame clones are kept and a portion is missing. The DNA gave D and trimming, while V, J and clone size come from that table. The sample yields under 200,000 clones, roughly 84% seen once. The sequence was obtained from a man between 60 and 75 years old who had recovered from COVID-19. Sequencing was carried out using PBMCs or T cells enriched from blood (not recorded which).

CDR3 region: CASSLVPGGNPTQPQHF. DNA for the CDR3: TGCGCCAGCAGCTTGGTGCCAGGGGGGAACCCCACGCAGCCCCAGCATTTT. J is TRBJ1-5 and V is TRBV5-1; 7 nucleotides line up with TRBD1. The junction had 13 bases not matched to a gene; V was cut back by 0 bases and J by 7 bases. The CDR3 totals 17 residues. Germline CDR1 SGHRS, CDR2 YFSETQ.